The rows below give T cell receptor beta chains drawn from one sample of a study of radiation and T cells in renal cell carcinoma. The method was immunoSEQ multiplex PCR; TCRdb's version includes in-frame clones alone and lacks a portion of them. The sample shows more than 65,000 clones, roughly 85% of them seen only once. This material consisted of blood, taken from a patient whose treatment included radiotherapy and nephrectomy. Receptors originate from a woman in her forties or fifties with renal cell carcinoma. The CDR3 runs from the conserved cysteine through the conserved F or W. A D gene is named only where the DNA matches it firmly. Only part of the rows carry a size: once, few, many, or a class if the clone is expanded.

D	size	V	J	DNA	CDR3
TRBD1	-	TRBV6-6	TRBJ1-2	TGTGCCAGCAGCAGGACAGGGGAAAACTATGGCTACACCTTC	CASSRTGENYGYTF
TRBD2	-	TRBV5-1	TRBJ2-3	TGCGCCAGCAGCTTGGGGACTAGCGGGAGGGCCTGGGCAGATACGCAGTATTTT	CASSLGTSGRAWADTQYF
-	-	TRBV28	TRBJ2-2	TGTGCCAGCATTCCCTTGTTTTACACCGGGGAGCTGTTTTTT	CASIPLFYTGELFF
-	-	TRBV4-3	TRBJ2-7	TGCGCCAGCAGCCAAAACACAGGACCCTCCTACGAGCAGTACTTC	CASSQNTGPSYEQYF
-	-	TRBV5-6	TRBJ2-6	TGTGCCAGCAGCTTGGTCGGCAGGGCTGGGGCCAACGTCCTGACTTTC	CASSLVGRAGANVLTF
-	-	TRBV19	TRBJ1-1	TGTGCCAGTAGTATCAACAGCCTAATGAACACTGAAGCTTTCTTT	CASSINSLMNTEAFF
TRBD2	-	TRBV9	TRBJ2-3	TGTGCCAGCAGCGTGACCGGGACTAGCGGGAGCGATACGCAGTATTTT	CASSVTGTSGSDTQYF
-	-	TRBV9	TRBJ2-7	TGTGCCAGCAGCGTAGCGGGAACCCCCTACGAGCAGTACTTC	CASSVAGTPYEQYF
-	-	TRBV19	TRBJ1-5	TGTGCCAGTAGTACAGATTGGGGGGGAGTAGCTAATCAGCCCCAGCATTTT	CASSTDWGGVANQPQHF
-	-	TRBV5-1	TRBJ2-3	TGCGCCAGCAGCTTGGCCACCGACAGGAGCACAGATACGCAGTATTTT	CASSLATDRSTDTQYF
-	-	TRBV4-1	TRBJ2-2	TGCGCCAGCAGCCAACGAGGGGCGGGTACCGGGGAGCTGTTTTTT	CASSQRGAGTGELFF
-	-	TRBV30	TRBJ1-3	TGTGCCTGGAGGGGCGTCTCCCTGAGCTCCATATATTTT	CAWRGVSLSSIYF
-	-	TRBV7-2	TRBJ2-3	TGTGCCAGCACCTTGAGTGGGCCGGGGGCGTCAGATACGCAGTATTTT	CASTLSGPGASDTQYF
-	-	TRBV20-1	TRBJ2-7	TGCAGTGCTAGCCCTACCTACGAGCAGTACTTC	CSASPTYEQYF
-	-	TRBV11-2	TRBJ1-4	TGTGCCAGCAGCCAGAGGGGGGCTCAGGAAAAACTGTTTTTT	CASSQRGAQEKLFF
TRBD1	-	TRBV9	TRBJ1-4	TGTGCCAGCAGCGTAGCTCCGGGACAGGGGATCGCTAATGAAAAACTGTTTTTT	CASSVAPGQGIANEKLFF
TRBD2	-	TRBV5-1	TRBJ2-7	TGCGCCAGCAGCTTGGAGGGACTAGCGAGGGAGCAGTACTTC	CASSLEGLAREQYF
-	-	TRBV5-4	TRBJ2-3	TGTGCCAGCAGGGGCGGGAGCACAGATACGCAGTATTTT	CASRGGSTDTQYF
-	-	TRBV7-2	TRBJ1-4	TGTGCCAGCAGCCAAGAGGTGGCAGGGCTAAATGAAAAACTGTTTTTT	CASSQEVAGLNEKLFF
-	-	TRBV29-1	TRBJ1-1	TGCAGCGTAGTGGTGTCAGCGAACACTGAAGCTTTCTTT	CSVVVSANTEAFF
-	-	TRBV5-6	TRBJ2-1	TGTGCCAGCAGCTTGGTGCGCTTAGCCCATGAGCAGTTCTTC	CASSLVRLAHEQFF
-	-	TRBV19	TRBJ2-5	TGTGCCAGTAGCCAATTTGGGACCCAGTACTTC	CASSQFGTQYF
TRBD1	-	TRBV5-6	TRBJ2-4	TGTGCCAGCAGCCTCCCGACAGGGGGCGGGAACATTCAGTACTTC	CASSLPTGGGNIQYF
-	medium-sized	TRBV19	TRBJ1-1	TGTGCCAGTAGTATACCGGGAAGCACTGAAGCTTTCTTT	CASSIPGSTEAFF
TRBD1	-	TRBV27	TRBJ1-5	TGTGCCAGCAGTATCGGGACAGGTAATCAGCCCCAGCATTTT	CASSIGTGNQPQHF
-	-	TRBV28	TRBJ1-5	TGTGCCAGCATTATCGGGGGTGGGAATCAGCCCCAGCATTTT	CASIIGGGNQPQHF
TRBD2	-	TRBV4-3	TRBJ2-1	TGCGCCAGCAGCCAGCTTAGCGGGGGCGACTACAATGAGCAGTTCTTC	CASSQLSGGDYNEQFF
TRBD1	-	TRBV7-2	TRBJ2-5	TGTGCCAGCAGCTTTACAGGGGGGGAGACCCAGTACTTC	CASSFTGGETQYF
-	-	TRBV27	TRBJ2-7	TGTGCCAGCAGTGGTACAGGAGGAGACTACGAGCAGTACTTC	CASSGTGGDYEQYF
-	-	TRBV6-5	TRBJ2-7	TGTGCCAGCAGTTACAGGGAACCGTCCTACGAGCAGTACTTC	CASSYREPSYEQYF
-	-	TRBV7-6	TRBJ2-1	TGTGCCAGCAGCCCCCTCGTTCTAAATGAGCAGTTCTTC	CASSPLVLNEQFF
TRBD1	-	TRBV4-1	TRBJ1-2	TGCGCCAGCAGCCTGAAAGGGGACAGCTATGGCTACACCTTC	CASSLKGDSYGYTF
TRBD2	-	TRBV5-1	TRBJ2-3	TGCGCCAGCAGCTCCGCAGGAACGACTAGCGGGGGGGTCACGCAGTATTTT	CASSSAGTTSGGVTQYF
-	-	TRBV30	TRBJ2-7	TGTGCCTGGAGTAAGGGGACCGAGCAGTACTTC	CAWSKGTEQYF
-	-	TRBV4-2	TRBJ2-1	TGTGCCAGCAGCCAAGTTCCTAATCCCAATGAGCAGTTCTTC	CASSQVPNPNEQFF
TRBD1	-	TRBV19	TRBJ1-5	TGTGCCACTGGACTTGACAGGGGTAATCAGCCCCAGCATTTT	CATGLDRGNQPQHF
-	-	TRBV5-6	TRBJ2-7	TGTGCCAGCAGCTTGGCGGTAGGGGCCTACGAGCAGTACTTC	CASSLAVGAYEQYF
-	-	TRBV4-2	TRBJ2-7	TGTGCCAGCAGCCTGGACAGCCACGAGCAGTACTTC	CASSLDSHEQYF
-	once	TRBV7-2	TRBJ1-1	TGTGCCAGCAGCCCCAGACAGGCGTTGGGCACTGAAGCTTTCTTT	CASSPRQALGTEAFF
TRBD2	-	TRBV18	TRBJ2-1	TGTGCCAGCTCACCTCTAACTAGCGGGGCTGGTGAGCAGTTCTTC	CASSPLTSGAGEQFF
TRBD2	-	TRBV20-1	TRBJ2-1	TGCAGTGCTCCACTAGCGGGAGAAAAGTTCTTC	CSAPLAGEKFF